What follows describes a single T cell receptor (beta chain). Its antigen remains unidentified. The second PCR ran 7 to 11 cycles with a sample-barcoded 5' primer and J-beta primers. Through a template-switch adaptor with 12 random nucleotides, each cDNA molecule received a tag. TCRdb re-derived calls from the 5' RACE reads in MiXCR, one entry per CDR3 protein. The sample yields roughly 1.9 million distinct CDR3 sequences, approximately 40% seen once. This sample stems from a study of blood T cells in healthy people across ages. Study-wide points: When set beside aged donors, long-lived donors presented more naive CD4+ cells and higher diversity.

In terms of origin and age, donors were healthy Caucasian individuals from Russia aged roughly 6 to 90. Trimming took 8 bases from V and 3 from J; bases not matched to a gene: 7. The CDR3 loop spans 14 amino acids. Germline CDR1 reads MNHNS; CDR2 reads SASEGT. The chain links TRBV6-1 to TRBJ1-5; 7 positions agree with TRBD1. The receptor was derived from a human donor in good health. Material for sequencing was blood. CDR3: CASSRQGNNQPQHF. The CDR3 region has the DNA TGTGCCAGCTCCCGACAGGGCAACAATCAGCCCCAGCATTTT.